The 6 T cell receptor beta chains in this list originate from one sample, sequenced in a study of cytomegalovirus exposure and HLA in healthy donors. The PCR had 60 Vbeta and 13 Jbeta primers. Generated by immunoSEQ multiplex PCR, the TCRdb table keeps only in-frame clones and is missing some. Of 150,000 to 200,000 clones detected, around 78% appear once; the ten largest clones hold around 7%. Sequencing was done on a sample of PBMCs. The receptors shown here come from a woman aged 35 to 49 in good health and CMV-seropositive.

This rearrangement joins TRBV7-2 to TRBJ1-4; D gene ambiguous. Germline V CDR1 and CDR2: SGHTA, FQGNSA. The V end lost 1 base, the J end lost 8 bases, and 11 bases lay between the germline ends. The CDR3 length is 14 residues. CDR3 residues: CASSLVARQEKLFF. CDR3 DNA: TGTGCCAGCAGCTTAGTCGCCAGGCAGGAAAAACTGTTTTTT.

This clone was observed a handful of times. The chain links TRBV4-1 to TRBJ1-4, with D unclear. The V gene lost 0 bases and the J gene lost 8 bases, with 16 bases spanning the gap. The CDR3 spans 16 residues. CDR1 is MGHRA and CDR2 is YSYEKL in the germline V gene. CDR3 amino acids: CASSQDEGVGGEKLFF. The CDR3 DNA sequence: TGCGCCAGCAGCCAAGATGAAGGCGTCGGAGGAGAAAAACTGTTTTTT.

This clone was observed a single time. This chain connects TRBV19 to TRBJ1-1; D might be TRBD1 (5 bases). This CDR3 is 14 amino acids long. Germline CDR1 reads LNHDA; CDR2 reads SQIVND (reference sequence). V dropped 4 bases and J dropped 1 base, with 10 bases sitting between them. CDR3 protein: CASSNYQGNTEAFF. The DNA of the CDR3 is TGTGCCAGTAGTAATTACCAGGGGAACACTGAAGCTTTCTTT.

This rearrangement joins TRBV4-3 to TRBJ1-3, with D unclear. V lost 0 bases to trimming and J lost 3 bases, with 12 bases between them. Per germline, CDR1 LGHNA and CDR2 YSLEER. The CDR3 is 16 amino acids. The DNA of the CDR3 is TGCGCCAGCAGCCAAGATCTCAACGTCGGTGGAAACACCATATATTTT. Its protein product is CASSQDLNVGGNTIYF.

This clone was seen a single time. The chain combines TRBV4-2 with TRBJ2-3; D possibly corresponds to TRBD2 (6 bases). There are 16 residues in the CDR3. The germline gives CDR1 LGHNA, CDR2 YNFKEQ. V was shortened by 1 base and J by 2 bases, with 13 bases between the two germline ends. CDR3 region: CASSQGSGGYTDTQYF. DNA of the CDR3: TGTGCCAGCAGCCAAGGTAGCGGCGGATACACAGATACGCAGTATTTT.

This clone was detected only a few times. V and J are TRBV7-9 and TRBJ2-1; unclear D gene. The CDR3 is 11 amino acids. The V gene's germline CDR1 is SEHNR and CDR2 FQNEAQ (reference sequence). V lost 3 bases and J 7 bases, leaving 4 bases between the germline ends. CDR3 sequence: CASSFQNEQFF. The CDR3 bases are TGTGCCAGCAGCTTTCAGAATGAGCAGTTCTTC.